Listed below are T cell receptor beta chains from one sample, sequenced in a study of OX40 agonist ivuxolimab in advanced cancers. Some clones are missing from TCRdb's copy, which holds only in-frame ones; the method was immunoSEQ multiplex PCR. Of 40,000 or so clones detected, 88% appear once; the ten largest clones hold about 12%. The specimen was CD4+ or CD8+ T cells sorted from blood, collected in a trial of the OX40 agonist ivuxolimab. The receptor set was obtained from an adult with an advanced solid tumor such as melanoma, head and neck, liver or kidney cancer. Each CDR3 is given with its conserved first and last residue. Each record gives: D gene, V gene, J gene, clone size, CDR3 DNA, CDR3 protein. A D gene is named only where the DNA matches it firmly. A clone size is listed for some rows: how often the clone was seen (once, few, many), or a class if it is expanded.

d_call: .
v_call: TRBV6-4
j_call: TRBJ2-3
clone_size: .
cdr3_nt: TGTGCCAGCAGCCCAAGGGACTCAAGCACAGATACGCAGTATTTT
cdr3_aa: CASSPRDSSTDTQYF

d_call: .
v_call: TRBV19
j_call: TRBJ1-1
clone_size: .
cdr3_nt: TGTGCCACCGACCTGGGGACTGAAGCTTTCTTT
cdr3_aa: CATDLGTEAFF

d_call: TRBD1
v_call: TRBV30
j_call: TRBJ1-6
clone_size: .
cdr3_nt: TGTGCCTGGAGTTATGGACAGGGGGGTTCACCCCTCCACTTT
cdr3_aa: CAWSYGQGGSPLHF

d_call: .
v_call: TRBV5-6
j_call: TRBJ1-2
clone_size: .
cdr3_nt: TGTGCCAGCAGCTTTACCTGGACAGACGGCTACACCTTC
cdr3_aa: CASSFTWTDGYTF

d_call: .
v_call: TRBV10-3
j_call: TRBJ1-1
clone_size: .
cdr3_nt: TGTGCCATCAGGCCCGGCCCTGGGACTGAAGCTTTCTTT
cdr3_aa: CAIRPGPGTEAFF

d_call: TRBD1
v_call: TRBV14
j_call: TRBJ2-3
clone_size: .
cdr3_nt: TGTGCCAGCAGCCAAGTTCAGACAGGGCTGGTGGATACGCAGTATTTT
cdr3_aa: CASSQVQTGLVDTQYF

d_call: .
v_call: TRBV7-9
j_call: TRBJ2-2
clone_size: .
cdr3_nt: TGTGCCAGCAGCTTCCTCCTAGGGGGCACCGGGGAGCTGTTTTTT
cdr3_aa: CASSFLLGGTGELFF

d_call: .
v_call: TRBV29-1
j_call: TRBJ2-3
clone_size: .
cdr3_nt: TGCAGCGTTGGAGCAGATACGCAGTATTTT
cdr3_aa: CSVGADTQYF

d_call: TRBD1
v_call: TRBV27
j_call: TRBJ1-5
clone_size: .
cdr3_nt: TGTGCCAGCACCCCGACAGGGTACAATCAGCCCCAGCATTTT
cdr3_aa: CASTPTGYNQPQHF

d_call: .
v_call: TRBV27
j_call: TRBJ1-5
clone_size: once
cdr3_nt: TGTGCCAGCTCAGACTCCTTTAGCAATCAGCCCCAGCATTTT
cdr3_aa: CASSDSFSNQPQHF

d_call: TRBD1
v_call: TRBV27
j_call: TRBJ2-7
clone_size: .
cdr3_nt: TGTGCCAGCAGTTTAAATTCAGGGGACAGTGGCTACGAGCAGTACTTC
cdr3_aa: CASSLNSGDSGYEQYF

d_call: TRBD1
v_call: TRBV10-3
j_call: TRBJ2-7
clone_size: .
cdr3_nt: TGTGCCATCAGTGCGATTCCCGGGACAGGGAATCCGCCCTACGAGCAGTACTTC
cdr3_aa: CAISAIPGTGNPPYEQYF

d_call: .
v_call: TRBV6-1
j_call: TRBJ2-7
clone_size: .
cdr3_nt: TGTGCCAGCAGTGTGGGGGACGAGACCTACGAGCAGTACTTC
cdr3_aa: CASSVGDETYEQYF

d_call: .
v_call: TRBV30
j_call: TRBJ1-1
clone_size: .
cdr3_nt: TGTGCCTGGGAGGGGATGAACACTGAAGCTTTCTTT
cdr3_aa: CAWEGMNTEAFF

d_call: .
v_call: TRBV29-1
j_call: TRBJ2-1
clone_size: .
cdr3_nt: TGCAGCGTCCCGACGGAGGGGGGTTCGATGTACAATGAGCAGTTCTTC
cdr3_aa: CSVPTEGGSMYNEQFF

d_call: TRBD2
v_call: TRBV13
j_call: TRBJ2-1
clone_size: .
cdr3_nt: TGTGCCAGCAGCCCTCGAGGAGCGGGGGGGGTAGAGCAGTTCTTC
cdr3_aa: CASSPRGAGGVEQFF

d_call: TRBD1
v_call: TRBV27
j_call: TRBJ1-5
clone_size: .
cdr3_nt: TGTGCCAGCAGTTTACGAGGGGGCAAGCAGCCCCAGCATTTT
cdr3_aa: CASSLRGGKQPQHF

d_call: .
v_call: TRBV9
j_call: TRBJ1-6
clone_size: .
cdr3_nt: TGTGCCAGCAGCGGCCGAAGTGGGGGGGAGAGATCACCCCTCCACTTT
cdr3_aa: CASSGRSGGERSPLHF

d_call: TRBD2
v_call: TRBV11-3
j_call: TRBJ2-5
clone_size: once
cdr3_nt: TGTGCCAGCAGCCTCCGACTAGCGGGAGACGAGACCCAGTACTTC
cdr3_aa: CASSLRLAGDETQYF

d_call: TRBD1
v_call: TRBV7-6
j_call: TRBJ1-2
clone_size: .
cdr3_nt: TGTGCCAGCAGCAGCGGACAGGGGAACTATGGCTACACCTTC
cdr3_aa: CASSSGQGNYGYTF

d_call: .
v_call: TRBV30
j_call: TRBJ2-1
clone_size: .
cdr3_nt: TGTGCATGGGGGGTAGTGAGCAATGAGCAGTTCTTC
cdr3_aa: CAWGVVSNEQFF

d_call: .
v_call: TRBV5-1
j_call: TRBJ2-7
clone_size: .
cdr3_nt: TGCGCCAGCAGCTTGGAAACAGGTTACGAGCAGTACTTC
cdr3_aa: CASSLETGYEQYF

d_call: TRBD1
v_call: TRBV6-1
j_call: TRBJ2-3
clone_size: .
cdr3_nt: TGTGCCAGCATCCCGGGACAGGGGTCAGATACGCAGTATTTT
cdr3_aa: CASIPGQGSDTQYF

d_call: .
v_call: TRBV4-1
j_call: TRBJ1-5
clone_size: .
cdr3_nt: TGCGCCAGCAGCCACGAAGGGCCCAGGCCCCAGCATTTT
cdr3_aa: CASSHEGPRPQHF

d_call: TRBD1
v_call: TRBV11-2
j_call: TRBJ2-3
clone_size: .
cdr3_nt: TGTGCCAGCGCAAAACAGGGGGCTGTAGAGAATCCCACAGATACGCAGTATTTT
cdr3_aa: CASAKQGAVENPTDTQYF

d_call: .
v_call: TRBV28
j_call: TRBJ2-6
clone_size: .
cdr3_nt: TGTGCCAGCAGTTTATATGGCTCTGGGGCCAACGTCCTGACTTTC
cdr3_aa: CASSLYGSGANVLTF

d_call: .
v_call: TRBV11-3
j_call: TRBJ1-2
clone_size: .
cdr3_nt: TGTGCCAGCAGCGACACAGGGAACGGCTACACCTTC
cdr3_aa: CASSDTGNGYTF

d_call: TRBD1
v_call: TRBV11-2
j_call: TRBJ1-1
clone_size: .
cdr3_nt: TGTGCCAGCAGCGGGACAGGGTATGAGGGCACTGAAGCTTTCTTT
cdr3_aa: CASSGTGYEGTEAFF

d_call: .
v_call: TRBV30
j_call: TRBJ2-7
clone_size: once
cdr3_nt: TGTGCCTGGAGTGTAAATGATAGGCTGCTCCTATGGCAGTACTTC
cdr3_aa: CAWSVNDRLLLWQYF

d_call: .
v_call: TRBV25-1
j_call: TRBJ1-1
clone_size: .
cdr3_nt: TGTGCCAGCAAAGGGTTGTCCACTGAAGCTTTCTTT
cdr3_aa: CASKGLSTEAFF

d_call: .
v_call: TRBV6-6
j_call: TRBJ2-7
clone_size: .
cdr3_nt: TGTGCCAGCAGTTACTCGGGCCACTACGAGCAGTACTTC
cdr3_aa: CASSYSGHYEQYF

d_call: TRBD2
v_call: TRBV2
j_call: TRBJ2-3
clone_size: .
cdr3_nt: TGTGCCAGCACCTGGAGTCTAGCGGGAAACACAGATACGCAGTATTTT
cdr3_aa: CASTWSLAGNTDTQYF

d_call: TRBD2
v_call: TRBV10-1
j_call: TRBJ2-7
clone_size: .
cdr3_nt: TGCGCCAGCCTGCCAACTCTAGCGGGGAGGCTCTCCTACGAGCAGTACTTC
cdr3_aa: CASLPTLAGRLSYEQYF

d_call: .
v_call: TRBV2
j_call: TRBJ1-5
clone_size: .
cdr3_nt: TGTGCCAGCAGTGAAGAGGGGTTCTATGGCAATCAGCCCCAGCATTTT
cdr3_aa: CASSEEGFYGNQPQHF

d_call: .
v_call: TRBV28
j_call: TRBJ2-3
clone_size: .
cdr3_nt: TGTGCCAGCAGTTGGCTTTCCTATAGAGAGACAGATACGCAGTATTTT
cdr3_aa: CASSWLSYRETDTQYF

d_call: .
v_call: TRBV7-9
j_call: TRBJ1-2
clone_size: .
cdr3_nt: TGTGCCAGCGGGCCACCTACTAACTATGGCTACACCTTC
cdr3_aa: CASGPPTNYGYTF

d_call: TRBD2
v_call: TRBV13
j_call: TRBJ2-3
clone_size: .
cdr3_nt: TGTGCCAGCAGCCCGGGTAGCGGGAGGACAGATACGCAGTATTTT
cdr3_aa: CASSPGSGRTDTQYF

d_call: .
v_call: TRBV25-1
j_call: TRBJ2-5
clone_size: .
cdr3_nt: TGTGCCAGCAGTGAACTCGGAGGGAACCAAGAGACCCAGTACTTC
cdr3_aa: CASSELGGNQETQYF

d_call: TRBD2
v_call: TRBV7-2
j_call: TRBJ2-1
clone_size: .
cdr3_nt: TGTGCCAGCAGCCCCGGACTAGCGGGAGTTTACAATGAGCAGTTCTTC
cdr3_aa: CASSPGLAGVYNEQFF

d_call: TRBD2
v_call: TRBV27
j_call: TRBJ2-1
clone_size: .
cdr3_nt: TGTGCCAGCAGTGTAGGGACTAGCGGGGTGAATGAGCAGTTCTTC
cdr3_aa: CASSVGTSGVNEQFF